This T cell receptor beta chain was recovered during a study of blood T cell repertoires in COVID-19. On the study more broadly: The study drew acute and convalescent COVID-19 samples from the United States, Italy and Spain. T cells, B-cell-depleted T cells, or PBMCs provided the cDNA or gDNA that served as material.

In the source study's methods: Amplifying reference gene primers gave estimates of nucleated cell counts. Data came from immunoSEQ multiplex PCR; TCRdb stores just in-frame clones and leaves some out. Clonal size and the V and J genes are those of that table, whereas D and trimming came from the DNA. The table shows about 210,000 clones, with 75% to 85% occurring only once. V lost 2 bases, J lost 6 bases, and 20 bases lay in between. The CDR3 consists of 16 residues. Germline V gene sequence: CDR1 MNHEY, CDR2 SVGAGI. This clone showed up just once. Sequenced input: peripheral blood. The clonotype originates from a woman in her 70s with COVID-19, enrolled during active disease. The chain recombines TRBV6-5 with TRBJ2-7; TRBD1 might be the D (6 bases). The chain's CDR3 is CASSYGSGTFRTEQYF. The CDR3 region has the DNA TGTGCCAGCAGTTACGGTTCCGGGACATTTCGGACCGAGCAGTACTTC.